Below, one TCR beta chain is given with its context. The assay was immunoSEQ multiplex PCR, and TCRdb's table has in-frame clones only and misses some. This sample yields under 95,000 clones, of which around 82% are seen a single time; 1% to 1.5% belongs to the top ten. The data were taken from a study of blood T cell repertoires in COVID-19. Germline V gene data show CDR1 as SGHRS and CDR2 as YFSETQ. V dropped 4 bases and J dropped 5; count of bases not matched to a gene: 7. This CDR3 has 15 amino acids. The chain joins TRBV5-1 to TRBJ2-3; TRBD1 aligns across 10 bases. The TCR comes from an elderly woman with acute or convalescent COVID-19. The sequenced sample was peripheral blood. The CDR3 DNA follows: TGCGCCAGCAGCGTATCCGGGACAGGGGTAGATACGCAGTATTTT. This translates into CASSVSGTGVDTQYF.